The present T cell receptor beta chain was sequenced within a study of blood T cell repertoires in COVID-19. As for the study in general: Some COVID-19 samples were acute and others convalescent; all came from the United States, Italy and Spain. From T cells, B-cell-depleted T cells, or PBMCs came the material, which was cDNA or gDNA.

Germline CDR1 DFQATT, CDR2 SNEGSKA (reference sequence). There are 12 residues in the CDR3. Between the trimmed V and J ends, which lost 3 bases and 6 bases, there was a span of 12 bases. As handled by the study authors: Estimates of nucleated cell counts were drawn from the amplification of reference gene primers. The table came from immunoSEQ multiplex PCR; TCRdb's copy has only in-frame clones and leaves some out. The DNA gave D and trimming, while V, J and clone size come from that table. The table has about 250,000 clones, about four fifths seen once. The receptor was derived from an older man with acute or convalescent COVID-19. Sequenced input: peripheral blood. The chain has TRBV20-1 and TRBJ2-7; D remains ambiguous. The CDR3 spells CSASSGLLEQYF. DNA of the CDR3: TGCAGTGCTAGTTCCGGTCTGCTCGAGCAGTACTTC.